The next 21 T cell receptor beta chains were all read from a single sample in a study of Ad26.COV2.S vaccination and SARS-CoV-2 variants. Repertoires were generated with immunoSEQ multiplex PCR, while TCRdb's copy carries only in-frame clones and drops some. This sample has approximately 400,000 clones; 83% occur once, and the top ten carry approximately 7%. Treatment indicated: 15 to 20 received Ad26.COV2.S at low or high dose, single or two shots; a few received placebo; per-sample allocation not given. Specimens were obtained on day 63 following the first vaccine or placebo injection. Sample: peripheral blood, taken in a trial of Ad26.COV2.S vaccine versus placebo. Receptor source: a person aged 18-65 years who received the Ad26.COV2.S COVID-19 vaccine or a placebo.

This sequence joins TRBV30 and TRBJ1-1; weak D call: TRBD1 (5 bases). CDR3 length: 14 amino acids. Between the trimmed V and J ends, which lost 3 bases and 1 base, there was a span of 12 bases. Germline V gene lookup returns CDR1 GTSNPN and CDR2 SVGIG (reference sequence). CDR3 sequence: CAWSLGQGNTEAFF. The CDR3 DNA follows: TGTGCCTGGAGCTTAGGGCAGGGGAACACTGAAGCTTTCTTT. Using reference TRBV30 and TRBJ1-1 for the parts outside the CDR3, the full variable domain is SQTIHQWPATLVQPVGSPLSLECTVEGTSNPNLYWYRQAAGRGLQLLFYSVGIGQISSEVPQNLSASRPQDRQFILSSKKLLLSDSGFYLCAWSLGQGNTEAFFGQGTRLTVV.

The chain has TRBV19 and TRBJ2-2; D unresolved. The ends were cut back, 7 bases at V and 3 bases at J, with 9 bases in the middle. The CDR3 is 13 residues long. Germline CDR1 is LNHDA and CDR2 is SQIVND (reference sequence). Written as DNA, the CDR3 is TGTGCCAGTAAACAGTGGGACACCGGGGAGCTGTTTTTT. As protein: CASKQWDTGELFF. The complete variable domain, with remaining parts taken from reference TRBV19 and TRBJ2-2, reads DGGITQSPKYLFRKEGQNVTLSCEQNLNHDAMYWYRQDPGQGLRLIYYSQIVNDFQKGDIAEGYSVSREKKESFPLTVTSAQKNPTAFYLCASKQWDTGELFFGEGSRLTVL.

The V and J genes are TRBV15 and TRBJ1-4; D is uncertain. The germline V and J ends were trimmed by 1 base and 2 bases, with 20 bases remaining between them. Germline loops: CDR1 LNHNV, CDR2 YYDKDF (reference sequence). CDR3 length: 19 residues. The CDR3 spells CATSRGPKGWLLTNEKLFF. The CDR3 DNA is TGTGCCACCAGCAGAGGTCCCAAAGGGTGGCTTTTGACTAATGAAAAACTGTTTTTT.

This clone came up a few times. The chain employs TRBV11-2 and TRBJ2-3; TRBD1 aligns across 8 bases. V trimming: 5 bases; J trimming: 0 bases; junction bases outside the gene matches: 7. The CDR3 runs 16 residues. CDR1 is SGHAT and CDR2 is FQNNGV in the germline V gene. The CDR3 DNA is TGTGCCAGCAGCCCCCGGACAGGGACAAGCACAGATACGCAGTATTTT. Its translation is CASSPRTGTSTDTQYF.

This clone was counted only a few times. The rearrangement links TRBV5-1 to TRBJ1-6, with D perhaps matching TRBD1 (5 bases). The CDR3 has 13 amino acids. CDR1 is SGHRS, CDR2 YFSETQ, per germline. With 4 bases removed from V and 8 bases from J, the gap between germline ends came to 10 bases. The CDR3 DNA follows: TGCGCCAGCAGCCCGAGAGGGGATTCACCCCTCCACTTT. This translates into CASSPRGDSPLHF.

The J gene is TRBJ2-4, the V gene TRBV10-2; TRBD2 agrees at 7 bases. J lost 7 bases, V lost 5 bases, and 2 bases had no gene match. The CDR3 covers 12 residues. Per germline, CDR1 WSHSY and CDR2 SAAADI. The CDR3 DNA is TGCGCCAGCAGTTCCGGGGGGAACATTCAGTACTTC. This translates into CASSSGGNIQYF.

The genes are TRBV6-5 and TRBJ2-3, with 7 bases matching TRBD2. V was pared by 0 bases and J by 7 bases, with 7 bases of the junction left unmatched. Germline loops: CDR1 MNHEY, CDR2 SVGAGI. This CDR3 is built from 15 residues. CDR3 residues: CASSYSGTTLYTQYF. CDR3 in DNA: TGTGCCAGCAGTTACTCCGGGACTACCTTATATACGCAGTATTTT.

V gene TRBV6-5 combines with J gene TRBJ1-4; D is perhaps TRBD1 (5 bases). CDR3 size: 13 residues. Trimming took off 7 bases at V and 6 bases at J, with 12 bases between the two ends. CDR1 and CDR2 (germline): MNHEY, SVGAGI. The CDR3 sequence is CASKDKLYEKLFF. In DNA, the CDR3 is TGTGCCAGCAAGGACAAGTTATATGAAAAACTGTTTTTT.

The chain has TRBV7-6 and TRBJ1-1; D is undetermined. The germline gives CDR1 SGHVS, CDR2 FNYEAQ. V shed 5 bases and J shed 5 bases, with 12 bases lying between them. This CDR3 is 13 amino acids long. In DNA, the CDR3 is TGTGCCAGCAGCGCCCAGTTAGGGACTGAAGCTTTCTTT. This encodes CASSAQLGTEAFF.

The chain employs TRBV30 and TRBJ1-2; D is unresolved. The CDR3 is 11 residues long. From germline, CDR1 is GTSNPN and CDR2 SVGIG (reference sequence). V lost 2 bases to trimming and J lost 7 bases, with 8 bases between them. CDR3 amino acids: CAWSIRSGYTF. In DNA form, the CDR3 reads TGTGCCTGGAGTATTAGGAGTGGCTACACCTTC.

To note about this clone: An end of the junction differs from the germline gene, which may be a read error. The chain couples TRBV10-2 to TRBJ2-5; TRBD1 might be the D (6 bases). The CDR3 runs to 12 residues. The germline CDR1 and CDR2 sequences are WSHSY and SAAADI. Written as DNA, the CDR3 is TGCGCCAGCAGTGACTCAAGACAGGATTTGCACTTC. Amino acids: CASSDSRQDLHF.

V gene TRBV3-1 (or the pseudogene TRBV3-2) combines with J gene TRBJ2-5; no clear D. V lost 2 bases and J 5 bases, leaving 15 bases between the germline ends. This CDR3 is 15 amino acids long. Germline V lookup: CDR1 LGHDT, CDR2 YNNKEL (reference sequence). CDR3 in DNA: TGTGCCAGCAGCCAAAAGACTGCGCTGAGCGAGACCCAGTACTTC. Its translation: CASSQKTALSETQYF.

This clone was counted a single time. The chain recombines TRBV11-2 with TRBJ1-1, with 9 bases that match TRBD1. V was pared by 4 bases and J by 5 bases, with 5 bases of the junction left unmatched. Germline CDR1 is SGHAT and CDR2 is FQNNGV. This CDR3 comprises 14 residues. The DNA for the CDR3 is TGTGCCAGCAGCTACTCACAGGGGGCAACTGAAGCTTTCTTT. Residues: CASSYSQGATEAFF.

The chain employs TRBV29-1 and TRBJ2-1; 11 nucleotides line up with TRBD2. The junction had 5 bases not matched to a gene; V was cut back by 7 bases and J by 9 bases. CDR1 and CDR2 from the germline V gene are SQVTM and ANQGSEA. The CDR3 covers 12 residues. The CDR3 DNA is TGCAGCGGGAAGACTAGCGGGGTTGAGCAGTTCTTC. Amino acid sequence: CSGKTSGVEQFF.

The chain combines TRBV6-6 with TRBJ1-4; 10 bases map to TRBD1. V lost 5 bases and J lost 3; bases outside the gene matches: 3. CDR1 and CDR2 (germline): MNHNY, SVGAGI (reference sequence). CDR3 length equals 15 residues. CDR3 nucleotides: TGTGCCAGCAGTCGAGGGACAGGGGCTAATGAAAAACTGTTTTTT. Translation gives CASSRGTGANEKLFF.

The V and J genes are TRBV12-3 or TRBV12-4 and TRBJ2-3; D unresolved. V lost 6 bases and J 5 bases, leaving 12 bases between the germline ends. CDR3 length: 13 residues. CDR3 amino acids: CASRFSSGDTQYF. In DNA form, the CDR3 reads TGTGCCAGCAGATTTAGCTCGGGAGATACGCAGTATTTT.

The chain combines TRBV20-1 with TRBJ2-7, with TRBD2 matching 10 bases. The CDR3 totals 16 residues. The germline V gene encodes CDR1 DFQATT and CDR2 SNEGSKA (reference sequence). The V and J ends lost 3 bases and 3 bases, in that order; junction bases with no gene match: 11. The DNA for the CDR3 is TGCAGTGCTAGTAACCTCCCTCGACTAGCGGGCTACGAGCAGTACTTC. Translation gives CSASNLPRLAGYEQYF.

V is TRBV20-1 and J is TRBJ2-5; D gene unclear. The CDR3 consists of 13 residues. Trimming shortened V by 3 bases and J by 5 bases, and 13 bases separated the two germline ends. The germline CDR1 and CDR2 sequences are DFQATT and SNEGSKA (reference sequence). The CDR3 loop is CSASKGTGETQYF. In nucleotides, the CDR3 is TGCAGTGCTAGTAAGGGTACCGGTGAGACCCAGTACTTC.

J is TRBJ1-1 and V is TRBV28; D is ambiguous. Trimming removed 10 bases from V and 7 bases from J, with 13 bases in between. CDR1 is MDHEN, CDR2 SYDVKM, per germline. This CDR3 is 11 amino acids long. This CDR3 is CATNEDLEAFF. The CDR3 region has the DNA TGTGCCACCAACGAGGACCTTGAAGCTTTCTTT.

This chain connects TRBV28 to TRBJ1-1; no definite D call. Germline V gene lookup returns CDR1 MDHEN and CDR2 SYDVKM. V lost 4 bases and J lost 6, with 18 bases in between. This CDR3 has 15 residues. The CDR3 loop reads CASSSLSRIRSEAFF. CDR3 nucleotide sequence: TGTGCCAGCAGTTCACTTTCTCGCATACGGTCTGAAGCTTTCTTT.

CDR3 DNA sequence: TGTGCCAGCAGCCCGAAGGGGAGCGGGATGAAGACCCAGTACTTC. Residues: CASSPKGSGMKTQYF. The V call is TRBV3-1 (or the pseudogene TRBV3-2), the J call TRBJ2-5; 7 bases agree with TRBD2. Losses at the gene ends were 4 bases for V and 6 bases for J; bases not matched to a gene: 11. The CDR3 totals 15 residues. Per germline, CDR1 LGHDT and CDR2 YNNKEL (reference sequence).